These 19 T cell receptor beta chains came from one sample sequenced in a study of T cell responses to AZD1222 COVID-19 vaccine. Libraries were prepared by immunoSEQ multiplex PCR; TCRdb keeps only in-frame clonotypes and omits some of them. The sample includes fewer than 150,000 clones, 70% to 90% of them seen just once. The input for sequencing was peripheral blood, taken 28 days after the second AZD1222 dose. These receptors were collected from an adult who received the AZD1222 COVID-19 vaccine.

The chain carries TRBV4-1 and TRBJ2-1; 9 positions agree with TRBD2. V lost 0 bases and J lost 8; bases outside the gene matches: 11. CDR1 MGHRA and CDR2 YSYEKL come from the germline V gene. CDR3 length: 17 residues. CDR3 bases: TGCGCCAGCAGCCAAGATAAAGGGGTAGCGGGAGACGATGAGCAGTTCTTC. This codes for CASSQDKGVAGDDEQFF.

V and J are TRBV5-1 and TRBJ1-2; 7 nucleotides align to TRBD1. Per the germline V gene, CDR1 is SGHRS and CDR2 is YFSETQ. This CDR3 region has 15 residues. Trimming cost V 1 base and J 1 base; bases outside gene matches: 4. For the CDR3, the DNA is TGCGCCAGCAGCTTGTCGGGACAGCTTAACTATGGCTACACCTTC. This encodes CASSLSGQLNYGYTF.

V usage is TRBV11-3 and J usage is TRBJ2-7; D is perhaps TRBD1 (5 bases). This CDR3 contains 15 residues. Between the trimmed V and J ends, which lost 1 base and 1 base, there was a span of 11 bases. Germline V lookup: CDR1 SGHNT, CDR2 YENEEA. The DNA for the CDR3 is TGTGCCAGCAGCTTAGGACAGCCCCGTTCCTACGAGCAGTACTTC. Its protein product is CASSLGQPRSYEQYF.

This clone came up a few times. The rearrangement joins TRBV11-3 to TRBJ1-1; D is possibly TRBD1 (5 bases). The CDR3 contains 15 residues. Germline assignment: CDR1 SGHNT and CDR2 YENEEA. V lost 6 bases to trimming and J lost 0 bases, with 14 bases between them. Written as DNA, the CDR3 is TGTGCCAGCAGGGGGGATGTGGGGATGAACACTGAAGCTTTCTTT. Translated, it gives CASRGDVGMNTEAFF.

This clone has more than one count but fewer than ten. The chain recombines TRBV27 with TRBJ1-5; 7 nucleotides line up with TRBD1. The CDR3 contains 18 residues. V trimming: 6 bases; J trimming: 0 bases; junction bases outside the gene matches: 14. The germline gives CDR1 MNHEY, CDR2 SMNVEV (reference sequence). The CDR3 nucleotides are TGTGCCAGCAGACCAGACAGGGTTGGAGCCAATAGCAATCAGCCCCAGCATTTT. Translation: CASRPDRVGANSNQPQHF.

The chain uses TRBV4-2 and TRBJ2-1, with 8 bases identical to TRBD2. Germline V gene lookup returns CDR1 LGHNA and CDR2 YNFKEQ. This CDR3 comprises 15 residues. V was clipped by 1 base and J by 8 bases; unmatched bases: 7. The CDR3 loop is CASSQAFGGAHEQFF. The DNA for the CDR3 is TGTGCCAGCAGCCAAGCGTTCGGGGGGGCCCATGAGCAGTTCTTC.

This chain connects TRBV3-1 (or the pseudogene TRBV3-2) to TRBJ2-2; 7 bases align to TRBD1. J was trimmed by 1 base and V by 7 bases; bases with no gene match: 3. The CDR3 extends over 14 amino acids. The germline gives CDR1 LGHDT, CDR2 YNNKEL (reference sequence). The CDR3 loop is CASNHRGNTGELFF. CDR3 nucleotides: TGTGCCAGCAACCACAGGGGGAACACCGGGGAGCTGTTTTTT.

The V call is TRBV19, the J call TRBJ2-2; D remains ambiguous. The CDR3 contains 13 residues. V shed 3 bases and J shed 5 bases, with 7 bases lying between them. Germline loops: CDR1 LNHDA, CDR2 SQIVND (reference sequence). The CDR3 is CASSIGRTGELFF. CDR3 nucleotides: TGTGCCAGTAGTATTGGTAGGACCGGGGAGCTGTTTTTT.

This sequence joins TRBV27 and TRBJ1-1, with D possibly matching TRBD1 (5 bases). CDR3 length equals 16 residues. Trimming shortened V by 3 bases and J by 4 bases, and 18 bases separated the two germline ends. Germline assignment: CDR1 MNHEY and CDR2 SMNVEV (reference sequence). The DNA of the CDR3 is TGTGCCAGCAGTTTCTCCCACCCCGAGAGGGGCACTGAAGCTTTCTTT. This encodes CASSFSHPERGTEAFF.

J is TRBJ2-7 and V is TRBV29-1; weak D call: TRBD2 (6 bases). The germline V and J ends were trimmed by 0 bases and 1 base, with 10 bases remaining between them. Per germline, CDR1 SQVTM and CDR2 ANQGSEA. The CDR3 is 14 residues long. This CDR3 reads CSVEDVGRSYEQYF. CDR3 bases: TGCAGCGTTGAAGATGTCGGGAGATCCTACGAGCAGTACTTC.

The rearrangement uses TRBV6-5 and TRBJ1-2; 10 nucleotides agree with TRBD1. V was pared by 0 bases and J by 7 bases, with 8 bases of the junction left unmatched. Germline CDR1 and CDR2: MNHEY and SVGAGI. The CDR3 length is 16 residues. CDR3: CASSYSLSGQGIGYTF. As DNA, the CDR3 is TGTGCCAGCAGTTACTCGTTATCGGGACAGGGGATTGGCTACACCTTC.

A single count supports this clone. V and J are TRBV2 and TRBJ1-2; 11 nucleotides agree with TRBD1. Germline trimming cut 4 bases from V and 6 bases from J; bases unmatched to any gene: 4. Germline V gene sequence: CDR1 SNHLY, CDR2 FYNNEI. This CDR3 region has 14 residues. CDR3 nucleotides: TGTGCCAGCAGTGGGACAGGGGGCGCGAATGGCTACACCTTC. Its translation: CASSGTGGANGYTF.

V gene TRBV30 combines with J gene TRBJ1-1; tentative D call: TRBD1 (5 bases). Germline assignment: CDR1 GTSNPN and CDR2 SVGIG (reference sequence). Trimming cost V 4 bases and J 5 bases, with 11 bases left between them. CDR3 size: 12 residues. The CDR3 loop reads CAWTIGGTEAFF. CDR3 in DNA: TGTGCCTGGACCATCGGGGGTACTGAAGCTTTCTTT.

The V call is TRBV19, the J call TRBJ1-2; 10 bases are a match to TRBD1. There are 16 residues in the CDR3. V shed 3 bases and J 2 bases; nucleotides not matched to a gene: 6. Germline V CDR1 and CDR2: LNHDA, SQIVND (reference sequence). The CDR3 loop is CASSILGTGENYGYTF. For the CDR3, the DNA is TGTGCCAGTAGTATCCTGGGGACAGGGGAAAACTATGGCTACACCTTC. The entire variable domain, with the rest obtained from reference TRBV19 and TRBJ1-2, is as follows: DGGITQSPKYLFRKEGQNVTLSCEQNLNHDAMYWYRQDPGQGLRLIYYSQIVNDFQKGDIAEGYSVSREKKESFPLTVTSAQKNPTAFYLCASSILGTGENYGYTFGSGTRLTVV.

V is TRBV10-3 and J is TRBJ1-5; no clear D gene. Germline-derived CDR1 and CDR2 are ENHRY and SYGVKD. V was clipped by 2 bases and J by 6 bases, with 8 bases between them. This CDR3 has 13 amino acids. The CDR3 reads CAISELTGQPQHF. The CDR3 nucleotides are TGTGCCATCAGTGAGCTAACGGGTCAGCCCCAGCATTTT.

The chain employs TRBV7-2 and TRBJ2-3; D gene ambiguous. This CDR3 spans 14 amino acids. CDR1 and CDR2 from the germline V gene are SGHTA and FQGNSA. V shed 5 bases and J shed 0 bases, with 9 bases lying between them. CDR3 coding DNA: TGTGCCAGCAGCCAAATTGCTAGCACAGATACGCAGTATTTT. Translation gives CASSQIASTDTQYF. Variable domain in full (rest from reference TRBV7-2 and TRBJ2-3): GAGVSQSPSNKVTEKGKDVELRCDPISGHTALYWYRQSLGQGLEFLIYFQGNSAPDKSGLPSDRFSAERTGGSVSTLTIQRTQQEDSAVYLCASSQIASTDTQYFGPGTRLTVL.

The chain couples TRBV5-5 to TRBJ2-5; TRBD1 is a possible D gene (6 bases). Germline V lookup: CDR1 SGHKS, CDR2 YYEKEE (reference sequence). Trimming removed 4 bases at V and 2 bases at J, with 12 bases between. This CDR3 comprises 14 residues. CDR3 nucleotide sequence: TGTGCCAGCAGCCCCGGGACAATACAAGAGACCCAGTACTTC. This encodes CASSPGTIQETQYF.

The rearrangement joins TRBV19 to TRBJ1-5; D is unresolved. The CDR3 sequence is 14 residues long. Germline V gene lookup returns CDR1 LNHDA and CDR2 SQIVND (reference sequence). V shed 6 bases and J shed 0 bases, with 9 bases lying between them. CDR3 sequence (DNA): TGTGCCAGTAGCCAATACGTTAGCAATCAGCCCCAGCATTTT. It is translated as CASSQYVSNQPQHF.

CDR3: CASSIQGATEAFF. DNA for the CDR3: TGTGCCAGCAGCATACAGGGGGCCACTGAAGCTTTCTTT. The J gene is TRBJ1-1, the V gene TRBV7-9; TRBD1 agrees at 9 bases. The V gene's germline CDR1 is SEHNR and CDR2 FQNEAQ (reference sequence). The CDR3 extends over 13 amino acids. Trimming took 5 bases from V and 4 from J; bases not matched to a gene: 2. Supplemented by reference TRBV7-9 and TRBJ1-1, the full variable domain reads DTGVSQNPRHKITKRGQNVTFRCDPISEHNRLYWYRQTLGQGPEFLTYFQNEAQLEKSRLLSDRFSAERPKGSFSTLEIQRTEQGDSAMYLCASSIQGATEAFFGQGTRLTVV.